Below, one T cell receptor (beta chain) is given with its context. Its target is not known. MiXCR was run by TCRdb on the reads, yielding one entry per CDR3 protein. The sample has about 150,000 distinct CDR3 sequences, about 15% seen once. This sample was included in a study of T cell repertoires in cytomegalovirus infection. Study overall: Signatures in public TCR beta sequences pointed to both CMV infection and matching HLA type. Overall study results and limits: Clonotype analysis showed dominance of the ex vivo response by HLA-C-restricted CMV-specific TCR beta clonotypes. Public TCR beta family frequency separated CMV-and-HLA carriers, including in an independent cohort.

The sequence derives from a human donor in good health (CMV status not recorded). Some clones in this sample may be carry-over from other donors' samples. Sequencing was carried out using CD8+ T cells from PBMCs.

The CDR3 loop reads CASSPQGMNTEAFF. As DNA, the CDR3 is TGTGCCAGCAGCCCGCAGGGAATGAACACTGAAGCTTTCTTT. V gene TRBV7-9 combines with J gene TRBJ1-1; D perhaps matches TRBD1 (5 bases). This CDR3 spans 14 amino acids. V was trimmed by 5 bases and J by 0 bases, leaving 10 bases between them. CDR1 is SEHNR, CDR2 FQNEAQ, per germline (reference sequence).